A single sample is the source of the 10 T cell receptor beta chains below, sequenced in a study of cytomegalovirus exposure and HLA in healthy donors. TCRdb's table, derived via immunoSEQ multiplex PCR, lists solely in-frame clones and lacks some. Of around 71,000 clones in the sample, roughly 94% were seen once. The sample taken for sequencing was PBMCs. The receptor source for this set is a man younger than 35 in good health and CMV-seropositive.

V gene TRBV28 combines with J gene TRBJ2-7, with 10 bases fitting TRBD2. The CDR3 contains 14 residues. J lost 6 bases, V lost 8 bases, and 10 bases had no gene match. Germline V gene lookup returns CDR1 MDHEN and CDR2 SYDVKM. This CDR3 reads CASDGSGRWREQYF. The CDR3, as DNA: TGTGCCAGCGATGGTAGCGGGAGGTGGCGCGAGCAGTACTTC.

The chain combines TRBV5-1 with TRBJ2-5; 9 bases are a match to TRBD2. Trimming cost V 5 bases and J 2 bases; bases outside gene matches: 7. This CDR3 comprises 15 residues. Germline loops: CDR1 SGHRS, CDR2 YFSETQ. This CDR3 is CASRSGGHGQETQYF. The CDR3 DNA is TGCGCCAGCAGGAGCGGGGGGCATGGGCAAGAGACCCAGTACTTC.

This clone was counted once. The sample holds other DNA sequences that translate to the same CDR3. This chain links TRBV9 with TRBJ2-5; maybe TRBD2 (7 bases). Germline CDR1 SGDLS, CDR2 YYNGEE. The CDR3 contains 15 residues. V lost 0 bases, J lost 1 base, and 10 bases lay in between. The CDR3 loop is CASSVGGGGQETQYF. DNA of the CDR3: TGTGCCAGCAGCGTAGGGGGGGGCGGCCAAGAGACCCAGTACTTC. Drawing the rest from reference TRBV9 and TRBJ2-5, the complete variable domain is DSGVTQTPKHLITATGQRVTLRCSPRSGDLSVYWYQQSLDQGLQFLIQYYNGEERAKGNILERFSAQQFPDLHSELNLSSLELGDSALYFCASSVGGGGQETQYFGPGTRLLVL.

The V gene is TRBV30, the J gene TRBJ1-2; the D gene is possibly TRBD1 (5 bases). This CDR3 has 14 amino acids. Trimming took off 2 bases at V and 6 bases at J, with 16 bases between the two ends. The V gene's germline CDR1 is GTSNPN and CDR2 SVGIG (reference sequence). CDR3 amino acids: CAWSTPGGMNGYTF. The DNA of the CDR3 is TGTGCCTGGAGTACCCCGGGGGGGATGAATGGCTACACCTTC. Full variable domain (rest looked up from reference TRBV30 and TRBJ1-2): SQTIHQWPATLVQPVGSPLSLECTVEGTSNPNLYWYRQAAGRGLQLLFYSVGIGQISSEVPQNLSASRPQDRQFILSSKKLLLSDSGFYLCAWSTPGGMNGYTFGSGTRLTVV.

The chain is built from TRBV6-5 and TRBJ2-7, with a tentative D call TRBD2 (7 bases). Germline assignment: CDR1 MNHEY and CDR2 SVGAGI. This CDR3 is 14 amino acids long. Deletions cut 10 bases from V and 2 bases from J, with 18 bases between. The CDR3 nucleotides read TGTGCCACACAGCGGGACACCCTTACCTACGAGCAGTACTTC. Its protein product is CATQRDTLTYEQYF.

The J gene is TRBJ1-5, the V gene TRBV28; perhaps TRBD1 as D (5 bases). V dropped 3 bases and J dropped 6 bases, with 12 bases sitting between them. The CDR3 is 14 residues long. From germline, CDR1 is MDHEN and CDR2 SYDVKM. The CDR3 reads CASSLWGGGQPQHF. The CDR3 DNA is TGTGCCAGCAGTTTGTGGGGGGGAGGTCAGCCCCAGCATTTT.

CDR3: CASGFTRGGNEQFF. In nucleotides, the CDR3 is TGTGCCAGCGGATTCACTAGGGGGGGAAATGAGCAGTTCTTC. The V call is TRBV28, the J call TRBJ2-1; D possibly corresponds to TRBD2 (7 bases). This CDR3 comprises 14 residues. CDR1 MDHEN and CDR2 SYDVKM come from the germline V gene. Trimming left V 8 bases short and J 7 bases short, with 18 bases between.

The CDR3 nucleotides read TGTGCCAGCGGACAGGGGTCCAAAAACATTCAGTACTTC. The encoded protein is CASGQGSKNIQYF. This chain joins TRBV7-8 and TRBJ2-4, with 9 positions matching TRBD1. In germline, CDR1 is SGHVS, CDR2 FQNEAQ. Trimming took 8 bases from V and 2 from J; bases not matched to a gene: 1. The CDR3 spans 13 residues.

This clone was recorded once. CDR3 protein: CASSLGTVLTYEQYF. CDR3 sequence (DNA): TGTGCCAGCAGTCTCGGGACTGTACTCACCTACGAGCAGTACTTC. This chain connects TRBV28 to TRBJ2-7; D might be TRBD2 (6 bases). CDR1 and CDR2 (germline): MDHEN, SYDVKM. Deletions cut 5 bases from V and 2 bases from J, with 16 bases between. The CDR3 is 15 residues long.

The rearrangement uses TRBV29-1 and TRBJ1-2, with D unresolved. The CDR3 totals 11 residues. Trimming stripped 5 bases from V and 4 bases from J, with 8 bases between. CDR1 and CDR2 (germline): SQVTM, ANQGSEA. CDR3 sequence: CSVRAGYGYTF. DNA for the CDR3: TGCAGCGTTAGAGCAGGCTATGGCTACACCTTC.